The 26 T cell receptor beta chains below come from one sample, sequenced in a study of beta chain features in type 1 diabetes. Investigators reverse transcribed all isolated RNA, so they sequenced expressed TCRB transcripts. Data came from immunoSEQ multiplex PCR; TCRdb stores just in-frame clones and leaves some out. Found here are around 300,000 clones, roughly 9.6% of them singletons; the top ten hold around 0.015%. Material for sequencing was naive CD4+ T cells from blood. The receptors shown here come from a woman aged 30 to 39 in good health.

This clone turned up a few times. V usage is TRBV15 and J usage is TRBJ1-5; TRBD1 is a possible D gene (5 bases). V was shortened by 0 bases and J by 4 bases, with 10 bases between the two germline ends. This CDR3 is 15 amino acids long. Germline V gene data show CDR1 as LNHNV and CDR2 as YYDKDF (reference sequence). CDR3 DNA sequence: TGTGCCACCAGCAGAGATGTGACAGTTAATCAGCCCCAGCATTTT. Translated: CATSRDVTVNQPQHF.

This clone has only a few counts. This CDR3 is CASSLYNEQFF. The CDR3 DNA reads as TGTGCCAGCAGCCTATACAATGAGCAGTTCTTC. The chain has TRBV5-6 and TRBJ2-1; no firm D call. The CDR3 has 11 amino acids. Germline CDR1 and CDR2: SGHDT and YYEEEE. V shed 4 bases and J shed 4 bases, with 3 bases lying between them.

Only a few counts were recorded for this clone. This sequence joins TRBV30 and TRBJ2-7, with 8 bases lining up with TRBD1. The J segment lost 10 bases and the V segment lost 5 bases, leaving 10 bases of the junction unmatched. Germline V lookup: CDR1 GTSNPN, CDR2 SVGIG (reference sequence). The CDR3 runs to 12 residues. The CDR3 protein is CAWGQGPTDQYF. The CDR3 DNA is TGTGCCTGGGGACAGGGCCCCACCGACCAGTACTTC.

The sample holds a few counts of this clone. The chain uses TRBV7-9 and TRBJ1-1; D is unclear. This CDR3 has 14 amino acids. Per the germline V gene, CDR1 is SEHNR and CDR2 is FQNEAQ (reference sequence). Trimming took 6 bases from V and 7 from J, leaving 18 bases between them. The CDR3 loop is CASRLTGEKGEAFF. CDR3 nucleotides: TGTGCCAGCAGATTAACTGGGGAGAAGGGTGAAGCTTTCTTT.

CDR3 coding DNA: TGTGCCAGCAGCTTTCCAGGGGACACTGAAGCTTTCTTT. Protein product: CASSFPGDTEAFF. V is TRBV7-9 and J is TRBJ1-1; TRBD1 might be the D (6 bases). Per germline, CDR1 SEHNR and CDR2 FQNEAQ (reference sequence). V was pared by 3 bases and J by 3 bases, with 8 bases between. The CDR3 length is 13 residues. Combining the CDR3 with reference TRBV7-9 and TRBJ1-1 gives the whole variable domain DTGVSQNPRHKITKRGQNVTFRCDPISEHNRLYWYRQTLGQGPEFLTYFQNEAQLEKSRLLSDRFSAERPKGSFSTLEIQRTEQGDSAMYLCASSFPGDTEAFFGQGTRLTVV.

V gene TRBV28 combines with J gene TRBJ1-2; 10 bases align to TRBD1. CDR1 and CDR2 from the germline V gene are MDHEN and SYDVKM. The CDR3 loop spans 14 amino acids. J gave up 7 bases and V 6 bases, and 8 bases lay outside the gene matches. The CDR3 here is CASSSGTGEGGYTF. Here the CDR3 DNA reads TGTGCCAGCAGCTCCGGGACAGGGGAAGGTGGCTACACCTTC.

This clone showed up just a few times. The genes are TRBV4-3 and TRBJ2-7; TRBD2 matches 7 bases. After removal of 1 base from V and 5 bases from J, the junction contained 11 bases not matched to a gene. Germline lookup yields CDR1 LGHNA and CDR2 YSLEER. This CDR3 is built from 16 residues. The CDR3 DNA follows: TGCGCCAGCAGCCAAGTGGCGACTAGCTTGAGCAACGAGCAGTACTTC. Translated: CASSQVATSLSNEQYF.

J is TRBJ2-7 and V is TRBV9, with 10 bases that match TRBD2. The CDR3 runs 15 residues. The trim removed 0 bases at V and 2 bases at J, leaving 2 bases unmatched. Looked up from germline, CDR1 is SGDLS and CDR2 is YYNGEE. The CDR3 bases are TGTGCCAGCAGCGTAGGGACTAGCGGACCCTACGAGCAGTACTTC. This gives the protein CASSVGTSGPYEQYF.

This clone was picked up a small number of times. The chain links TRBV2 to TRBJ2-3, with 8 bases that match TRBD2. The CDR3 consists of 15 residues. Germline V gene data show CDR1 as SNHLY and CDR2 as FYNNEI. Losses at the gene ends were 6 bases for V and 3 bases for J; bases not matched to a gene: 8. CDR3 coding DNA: TGTGCCAGCAGCGCCCTTGGACTAGCAACAGATACGCAGTATTTT. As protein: CASSALGLATDTQYF. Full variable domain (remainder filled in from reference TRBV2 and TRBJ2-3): EPEVTQTPSHQVTQMGQEVILRCVPISNHLYFYWYRQILGQKVEFLVSFYNNEISEKSEIFDDQFSVERPDGSNFTLKIRSTKLEDSAMYFCASSALGLATDTQYFGPGTRLTVL.

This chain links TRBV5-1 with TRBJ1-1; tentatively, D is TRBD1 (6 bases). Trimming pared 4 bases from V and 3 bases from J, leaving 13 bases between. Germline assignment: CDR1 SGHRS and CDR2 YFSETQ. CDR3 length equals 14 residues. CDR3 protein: CASSATGYDTEAFF. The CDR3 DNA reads TGCGCCAGCAGCGCTACAGGGTATGACACTGAAGCTTTCTTT.

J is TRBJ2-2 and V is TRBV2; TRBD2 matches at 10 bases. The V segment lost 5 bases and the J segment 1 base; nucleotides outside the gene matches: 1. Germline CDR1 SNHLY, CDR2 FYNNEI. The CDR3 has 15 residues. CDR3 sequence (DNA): TGTGCCAGCAGTCGACTAGCGGGGAACACCGGGGAGCTGTTTTTT. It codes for CASSRLAGNTGELFF.

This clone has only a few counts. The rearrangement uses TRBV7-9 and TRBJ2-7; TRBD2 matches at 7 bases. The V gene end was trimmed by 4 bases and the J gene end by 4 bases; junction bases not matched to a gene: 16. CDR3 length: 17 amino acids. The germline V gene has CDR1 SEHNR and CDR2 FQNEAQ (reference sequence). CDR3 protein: CASSSSRRLARDYEQYF. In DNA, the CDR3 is TGTGCCAGCAGCTCGAGTCGTCGACTAGCTAGAGATTACGAGCAGTACTTC.

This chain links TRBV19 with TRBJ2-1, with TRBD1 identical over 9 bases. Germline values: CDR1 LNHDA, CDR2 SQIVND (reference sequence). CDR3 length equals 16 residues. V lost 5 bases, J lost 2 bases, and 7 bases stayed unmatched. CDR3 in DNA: TGTGCCAGTAGTCGGACCCGGGACAGGGCCTACAATGAGCAGTTCTTC. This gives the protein CASSRTRDRAYNEQFF.

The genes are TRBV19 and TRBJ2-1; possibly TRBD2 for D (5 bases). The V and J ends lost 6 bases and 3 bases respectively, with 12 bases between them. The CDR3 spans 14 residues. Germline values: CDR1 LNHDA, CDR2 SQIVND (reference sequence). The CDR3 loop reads CASRILADYNEQFF. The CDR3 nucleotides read TGTGCCAGTAGGATCCTAGCCGACTACAATGAGCAGTTCTTC.

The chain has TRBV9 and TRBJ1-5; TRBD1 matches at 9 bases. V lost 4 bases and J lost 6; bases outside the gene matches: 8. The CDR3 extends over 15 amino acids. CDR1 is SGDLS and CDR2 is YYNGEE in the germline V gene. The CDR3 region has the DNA TGTGCCAGCAGCTACCGGGACAGGGTCGGTCAGCCCCAGCATTTT. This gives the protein CASSYRDRVGQPQHF. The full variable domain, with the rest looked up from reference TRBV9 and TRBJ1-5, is DSGVTQTPKHLITATGQRVTLRCSPRSGDLSVYWYQQSLDQGLQFLIQYYNGEERAKGNILERFSAQQFPDLHSELNLSSLELGDSALYFCASSYRDRVGQPQHFGDGTRLSIL.

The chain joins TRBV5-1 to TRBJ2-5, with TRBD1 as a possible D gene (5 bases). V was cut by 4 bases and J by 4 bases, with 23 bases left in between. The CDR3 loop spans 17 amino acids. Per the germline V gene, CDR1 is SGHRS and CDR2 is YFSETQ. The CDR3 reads CASSINPLDIVGETQYF. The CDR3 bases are TGCGCCAGCAGCATAAATCCCCTGGACATTGTCGGAGAGACCCAGTACTTC.

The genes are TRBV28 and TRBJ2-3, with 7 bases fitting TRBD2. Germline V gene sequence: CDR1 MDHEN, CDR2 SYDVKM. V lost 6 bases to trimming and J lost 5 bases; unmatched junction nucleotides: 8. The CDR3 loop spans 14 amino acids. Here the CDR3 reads CASSLGLVQDTQYF. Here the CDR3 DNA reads TGTGCCAGCAGCCTCGGACTAGTCCAAGATACGCAGTATTTT.

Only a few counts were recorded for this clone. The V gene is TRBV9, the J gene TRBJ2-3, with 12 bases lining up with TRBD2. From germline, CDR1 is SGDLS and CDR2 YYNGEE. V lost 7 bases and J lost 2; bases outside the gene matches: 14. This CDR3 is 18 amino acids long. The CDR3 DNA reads TGTGCCAGCGGCCGGGGGACTAGCGGGTCAACGGCCACAGATACGCAGTATTTT. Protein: CASGRGTSGSTATDTQYF. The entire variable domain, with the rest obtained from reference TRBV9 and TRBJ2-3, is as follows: DSGVTQTPKHLITATGQRVTLRCSPRSGDLSVYWYQQSLDQGLQFLIQYYNGEERAKGNILERFSAQQFPDLHSELNLSSLELGDSALYFCASGRGTSGSTATDTQYFGPGTRLTVL.

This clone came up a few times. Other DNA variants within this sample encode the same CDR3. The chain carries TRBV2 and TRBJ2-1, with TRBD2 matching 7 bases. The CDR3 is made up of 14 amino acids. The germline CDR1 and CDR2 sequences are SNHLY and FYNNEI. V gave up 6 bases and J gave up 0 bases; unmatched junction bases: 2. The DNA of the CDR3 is TGTGCCAGCAGGGCTAGCGGCTCCTACAATGAGCAGTTCTTC. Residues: CASRASGSYNEQFF.

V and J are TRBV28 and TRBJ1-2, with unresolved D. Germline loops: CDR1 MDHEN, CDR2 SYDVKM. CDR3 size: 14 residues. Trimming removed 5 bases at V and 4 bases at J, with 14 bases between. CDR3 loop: CASSPLGVSYGYTF. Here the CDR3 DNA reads TGTGCCAGCAGTCCCCTCGGGGTTAGCTATGGCTACACCTTC.

The CDR3 is CASSYGGTGARNTQYF. CDR3 DNA: TGTGCCAGCAGTTACGGCGGGACAGGGGCCCGGAATACGCAGTATTTT. The chain recombines TRBV6-5 with TRBJ2-3; 10 bases agree with TRBD1. V lost 2 bases, J lost 7 bases, and 9 bases stayed unmatched. CDR3 size: 16 residues. Germline CDR1 and CDR2: MNHEY and SVGAGI.

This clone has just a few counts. This chain's CDR3 is CASSRQTSFPGELFF. The CDR3 DNA reads as TGCGCCAGCAGCAGACAGACTAGTTTTCCCGGGGAGCTGTTTTTT. The J gene is TRBJ2-2, the V gene TRBV5-1; a weak D match, TRBD2 (6 bases). This CDR3 contains 15 residues. V dropped 4 bases and J dropped 6 bases, with 16 bases sitting between them. Looked up from germline, CDR1 is SGHRS and CDR2 is YFSETQ.

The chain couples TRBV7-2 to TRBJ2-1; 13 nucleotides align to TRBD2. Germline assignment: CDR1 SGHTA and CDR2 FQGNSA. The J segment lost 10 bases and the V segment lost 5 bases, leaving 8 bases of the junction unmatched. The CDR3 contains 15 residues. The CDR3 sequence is CASSPGLAGVREQFF. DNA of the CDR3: TGTGCCAGCAGCCCTGGACTAGCGGGAGTCCGGGAGCAGTTCTTC.

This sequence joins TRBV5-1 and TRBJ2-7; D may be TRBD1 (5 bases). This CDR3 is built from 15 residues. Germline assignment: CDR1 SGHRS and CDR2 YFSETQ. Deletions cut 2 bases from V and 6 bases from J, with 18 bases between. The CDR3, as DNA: TGCGCCAGCAGCTTAACTCAGGGTTCTTTCGCCGAGCAGTACTTC. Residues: CASSLTQGSFAEQYF.

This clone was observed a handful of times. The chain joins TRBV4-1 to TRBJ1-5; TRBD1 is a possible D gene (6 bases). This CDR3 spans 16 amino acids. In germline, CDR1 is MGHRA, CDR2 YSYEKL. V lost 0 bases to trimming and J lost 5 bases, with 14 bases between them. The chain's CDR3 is CASSQDPVQGYQPQHF. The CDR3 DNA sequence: TGCGCCAGCAGCCAAGATCCCGTACAGGGTTATCAGCCCCAGCATTTT.

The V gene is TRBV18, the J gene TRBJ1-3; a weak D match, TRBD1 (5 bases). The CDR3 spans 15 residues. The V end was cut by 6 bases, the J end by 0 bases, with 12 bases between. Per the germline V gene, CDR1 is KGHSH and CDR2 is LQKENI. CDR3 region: CASSTGGNSGNTIYF. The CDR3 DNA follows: TGTGCCAGCTCCACCGGGGGAAACTCTGGAAACACCATATATTTT.